The TCR beta chain under discussion was sequenced for a study of T cell responses to AZD1222 COVID-19 vaccine. Study-wide points: Across spike, vaccine-associated CD4 TCRs were found, dominant at 160-218 and 743-854. Among the donors, most were white British and more were female, and clonal diversity was possibly underestimated.

Germline V gene sequence: CDR1 SGHNT, CDR2 YYREEE (reference sequence). This CDR3 is built from 15 residues. V lost 4 bases and J lost 1, with 15 bases in between. Details on this clone: Its specificity is not known.

Data came from immunoSEQ multiplex PCR; TCRdb stores just in-frame clones and leaves some out. The data contain 75,000 to 85,000 clones, roughly 89% of them seen just once; the ten biggest clones take up approximately 10%. Pooled in the analysis were second doses at about 4 or about 12 weeks. This clonotype originated in an adult who received the AZD1222 COVID-19 vaccine. The sequences come from peripheral blood, collected 28 days after the second AZD1222 dose. The rearrangement uses TRBV5-4 and TRBJ2-7, with D perhaps TRBD2 (6 bases). CDR3 region: CASSGAGSGSYEQYF. In DNA, the CDR3 is TGTGCCAGCAGCGGGGCGGGGAGTGGATCCTACGAGCAGTACTTC.